This record looks at one T cell receptor (beta chain) sequence and its context. This clonotype was seen a few times. This clone's antigen is unknown. Base quality data are lacking; no much larger clone is found one base away. Ficoll-Paque density gradient centrifugation was used to isolate PBMCs. Sequencing took place on an Illumina NovaSeq 6000. TCRalpha and TCRbeta cDNA libraries were built by 5'RACE with constant-segment primers, adding sample barcodes and unique molecular identifiers. RNA was extracted from every sample with Trizol reagent. Libraries were amplified in two PCR steps, with a second sample barcode and Illumina TruSeq adapters added in the second step. The libraries were sequenced on an Illumina NovaSeq using 2 x 150 bp paired-end reads. Processing in the source paper ran as follows. With migec v1.2.7, reads were demultiplexed and then collapsed into UMI-guided consensus sequences. With mixcr v2.1.11, UMI consensuses were aligned to TRA and TRB V and J templates and assembled into clonotypes. Clonotypes were classified as expanded or contracted when called significant by both edgeR and NoisET, with noise models trained on biological replicates. For edgeR calls, a false discovery rate-adjusted p below 0.01 and a log2 fold-change threshold of 1 were applied. As an exploratory analysis of dynamics, max-normalized trajectories of the 1000 most abundant clonotypes were examined by PCA with hierarchical clustering. Separately sequenced CD4+ and CD8+ repertoires were used to assign the CD4 or CD8 phenotype of responding clones. TCRdb passed the public sequencing reads through fastp at Q25 and MiXCR, retaining productive beta sequences. All rows with the same CDR3 protein become a single entry with the most common DNA and genes. What appears here as the V and J calls and clone size reflects TCRdb's work, not the paper's. The sample table contains about 410,000 distinct CDR3 sequences; only one count was recorded for around a quarter of them. The ten largest clonotypes hold roughly 14% of the sample.

The data stem from a study of T-cell memory formation after mild COVID-19 (TCRdb year 2021). For the wider study: Most TCR sequence clusters were specific to one of the two donors. T-cell clones expanding and contracting after mild COVID-19 in a couple of donors were tracked by longitudinal TCRalpha and TCRbeta repertoire sequencing. Two young, previously healthy adult volunteers made up the cohort, one male and one female.

What the authors observed across the whole study: Some responding clones were detected in pre-infection memory, suggesting pre-existing cross-reactive memory T cells joined the SARS-CoV-2 response. Only a couple of mild cases were covered in the study, and larger cohorts including severe cases with pre-infection samples were considered necessary. The second-wave clones that peaked on day 37 were not confirmed to be SARS-CoV-2 specific. Balanced CD4/CD8 phenotypes were observed for clones contracting from day 15 to 85, whereas a bias towards CD4+ was observed for a second wave of clones expanding from day 15 to 37. Contracting CD4+ clones were located mainly in the CM and EM memory subsets, whereas CD8+ clones were found to be enriched in EMRA.

The germline V gene yields SQVTM for CDR1 and ANQGSEA for CDR2. Relative to germline, V is missing 3 bases and J is missing 0 bases, with 10 bases of the junction outside any gene match. The CDR3 holds 18 amino acids from the cysteine to the phenylalanine. Here the CDR3 DNA is all that survives: 54 bases in frame from base 1. Material for sequencing was PBMCs or a T cell subset sorted from them (not recorded which). This clonotype was sampled from an adult woman who had mild COVID-19 (a few samples of this study predate the infection). The sample titles of this study are shuffled in the database, so cell type and time point are left out; the donor was told from shared clones. The rearrangement joined TRBV29-1 to TRBJ2-5, with TRBD2 matching 13 junction bases. The DNA sequence is as follows: TGCAGCGTTGATGGACTAGCGGGAGACGGGCTGTACCAAGAGACCCAGTACTTC. It codes for CSVDGLAGDGLYQETQYF.